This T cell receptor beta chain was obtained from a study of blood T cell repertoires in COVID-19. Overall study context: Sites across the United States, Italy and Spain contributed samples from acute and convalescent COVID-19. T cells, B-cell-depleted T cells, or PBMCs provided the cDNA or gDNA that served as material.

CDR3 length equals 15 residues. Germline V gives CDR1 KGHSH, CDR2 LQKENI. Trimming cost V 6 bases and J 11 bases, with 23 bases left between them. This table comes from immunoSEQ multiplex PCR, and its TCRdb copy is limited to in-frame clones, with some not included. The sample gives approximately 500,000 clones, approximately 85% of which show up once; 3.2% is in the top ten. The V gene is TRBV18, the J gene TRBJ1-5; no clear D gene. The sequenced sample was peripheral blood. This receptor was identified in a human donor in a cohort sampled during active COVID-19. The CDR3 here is CASSPTGEFGLTQHF. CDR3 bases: TGTGCCAGCTCTCCAACTGGGGAGTTTGGTTTGACCCAGCATTTT.